This T cell receptor (beta chain) was profiled in a study of CD8+ T cells in alopecia areata. Study in general: Recipient mice, roughly 7-11-week-old female C3H/HeJ animals, received skin from roughly 6-12-month-old C3H/HeJ graft donors with spontaneous alopecia.

Pooled cells of cutaneous lymph node origin were sorted on CD4, CD8alpha, NKG2D, NKG2ACE and other markers. cDNA prepared by RNA extraction and subsequent reverse transcription served as the template for sequencing. Sequencing used immunoSEQ multiplex PCR; TCRdb keeps in-frame clones, though not all of them. The sample includes 250,000 or so clones, none of them occurring once. Trimming took off 5 bases at V and 2 bases at J, with 9 bases between the two ends. The CDR3 runs to 13 residues. In germline, CDR1 is FNHDT, CDR2 SITEND (reference sequence). Study-wide results and limits: Clarity of TCR sharing across patients fell short of that in mice, possibly HLA-related. Especially in alopecia totalis/universalis, lesional scalp showed greater clonality than normal scalp did.

A few counts support this clone. The antigen is unknown. The genes and germline here are from mouse. The read stops 4 residues short of the end of the CDR3; the missing end is completed from the germline J gene. The chain is built from TRBV19 and TRBJ2-5, with D possibly being TRBD1 (5 bases). The receptor's source is a C3H/HeJ mouse with alopecia areata. Mice of this strain are of MHC haplotype H2-k. The sequenced sample consisted of CD4+ T cells sorted from a lymph node. The CDR3 spells CASRRQIQDTQYF. Partial CDR3 DNA: TGTGCCAGCAGGCGACAGATCCAAGAC. The complete variable domain, with remaining parts taken from reference TRBV19 and TRBJ2-5, reads GGIITQTPKFLIGQEGQKLTLKCQQNFNHDTMYWYRQDSGKGLRLIYYSITENDLQKGDLSEGYDASREKKSSFSLTVTSAQKNEMAVFLCASRRQIQDTQYFGPGTRLLVL.